This T cell receptor beta chain came from a study of OX40 agonist ivuxolimab in advanced cancers. Germline V lookup: CDR1 SGHTA, CDR2 FQGNSA. V lost 5 bases and J lost 8; bases outside the gene matches: 10. This CDR3 contains 17 residues. Sequencing used immunoSEQ multiplex PCR; TCRdb keeps in-frame clones, though not all of them. The sample has some 45,000 clones, 86% seen once. The starting material was CD4+ or CD8+ T cells sorted from blood, obtained in a trial of the OX40 agonist ivuxolimab. The chain recombines TRBV7-2 with TRBJ2-1; 15 nucleotides match TRBD2. The sequence was collected from an adult with an advanced solid tumor such as melanoma, head and neck, liver or kidney cancer. The CDR3 spells CASSLPWTSGGADEQFF. As DNA, the CDR3 is TGTGCCAGCAGCCTGCCTTGGACTAGCGGGGGGGCCGATGAGCAGTTCTTC.